The 12 T cell receptor beta chains given below trace back to one sample, sequenced in a study of glioma-infiltrating T cells. Using RNA template, CDR3s of TCR alpha and beta were amplified with iRepertoire arm-PCR. TCRdb fed the multiplex PCR reads into MiXCR, producing one record per CDR3 protein. The sample lists roughly 350,000 distinct CDR3 sequences, more than 35% seen once, with approximately 12% in the top ten. The sequenced sample consisted of glioma tissue, nonneoplastic brain tissue, or PBMCs (not recorded which). The origin of the receptors is a human donor with low-grade glioma or glioblastoma, undergoing nonglioma brain surgery, or in good health (not recorded which).

This clonotype was counted a few times. The chain is built from TRBV18 and TRBJ2-1; D unresolved. The CDR3 loop spans 14 amino acids. The V and J ends lost 6 bases and 10 bases respectively, with 19 bases between them. The germline gives CDR1 KGHSH, CDR2 LQKENI. The DNA of the CDR3 is TGTGCCAGCTCCCCGGCCCTGATGAAGGACGAGCAGTTCTTC. Residues: CASSPALMKDEQFF.

This clonotype appeared once. Mismatch with germline at one junction end may stem from a read error. This chain uses TRBV24-1 with TRBJ2-5; weak D call: TRBD2 (6 bases). Germline V gene data show CDR1 as KGHDR and CDR2 as SFDVKD. The CDR3 spans 15 residues. This CDR3 reads CATGEGRRAQETQYF. For the CDR3, the DNA is TGTGCCACCGGTGAGGGCAGGAGGGCCCAAGAGACCCAGTACTTC.

The rearrangement uses TRBV15 and TRBJ1-5; D uncertain. Trimming pared 0 bases from V and 7 bases from J, leaving 13 bases between. Germline V gene sequence: CDR1 LNHNV, CDR2 YYDKDF (reference sequence). The length of the CDR3 is 15 residues. This CDR3 is CATSRDSGNGQPQHF. In nucleotides, the CDR3 is TGTGCCACCAGCAGAGATTCGGGGAATGGCCAGCCCCAGCATTTT.

This chain uses TRBV6-1 with TRBJ1-6; D might be TRBD1 (5 bases). This CDR3 spans 15 amino acids. CDR1 and CDR2 (germline): MNHNS, SASEGT. Trimming took off 6 bases at V and 5 bases at J, with 14 bases between the two ends. The CDR3 DNA reads TGTGCCAGCAGACCCCAGGGCCTCAATAATTCACCCCTCCACTTT. Its translation: CASRPQGLNNSPLHF.

The table lists this clonotype with a count of one. A much more abundant neighbour one base away suggests this may be a read error. The gene calls are TRBV6-2 or TRBV6-3 and TRBJ1-4; D gene unclear. CDR1 is MNHEY, CDR2 SVGEGT, per germline. Trimming removed 6 bases at V and 7 bases at J, with 18 bases between. This CDR3 has 15 residues. The CDR3 DNA is TGTGCCAGCAGGCCACACCCCGGTGGAGGTGAAAAACTGTTTTTT. Translating it yields CASRPHPGGGEKLFF.

This clonotype has only a few counts. The chain joins TRBV20-1 to TRBJ2-5; D gene unclear. Trimming took off 1 base at V and 1 base at J, with 7 bases between the two ends. The germline V gene encodes CDR1 DFQATT and CDR2 SNEGSKA (reference sequence). The CDR3 is 13 amino acids. Here the CDR3 reads CSARGTPQETQYF. The DNA for the CDR3 is TGCAGTGCTAGAGGGACCCCCCAAGAGACCCAGTACTTC.

The count of this clonotype is one. At one end the junction does not follow the germline gene, possibly because of a read error. V gene TRBV20-1 combines with J gene TRBJ2-1, with D hard to call. The CDR3 runs to 14 residues. Germline V gives CDR1 DFQATT, CDR2 SNEGSKA (reference sequence). The CDR3 here is CSAREIRRYNEEFF. The CDR3 DNA follows: TGCAGTGCTAGAGAAATCCGCCGGTACAATGAGGAGTTCTTC.

This clonotype showed up many times. This chain links TRBV6-5 with TRBJ2-7; 11 bases line up with TRBD2. The CDR3 has 15 residues. CDR1 and CDR2 (germline): MNHEY, SVGAGI. Germline trimming cut 1 base from V and 3 bases from J; bases unmatched to any gene: 2. The CDR3 here is CASSYYGTSGYEQYF. The CDR3 nucleotides are TGTGCCAGCAGTTACTACGGGACTAGCGGCTACGAGCAGTACTTC.

This clonotype was detected ten times or more. The rearrangement links TRBV27 to TRBJ1-1; D is unresolved. Germline V gives CDR1 MNHEY, CDR2 SMNVEV (reference sequence). Trimming stripped 6 bases from V and 8 bases from J, with 16 bases between. This CDR3 is 13 amino acids long. The CDR3 sequence: CASSRQLFGEAFF. The CDR3 nucleotides are TGTGCCAGCAGCCGTCAACTCTTCGGGGAAGCTTTCTTT.

V is TRBV27 and J is TRBJ1-5; D is perhaps TRBD1 (5 bases). V was trimmed by 5 bases and J by 5 bases, leaving 10 bases between them. The germline gives CDR1 MNHEY, CDR2 SMNVEV (reference sequence). The CDR3 length is 13 residues. In nucleotides, the CDR3 is TGTGCCAGCAGTCCGTCCAGGGATCAGCCCCAGCATTTT. Translated: CASSPSRDQPQHF.

This clonotype was detected ten times or more. The chain joins TRBV6-2 or TRBV6-3 to TRBJ2-7, with 9 bases matching TRBD1. V shed 0 bases and J 3 bases; nucleotides not matched to a gene: 6. CDR3 length: 16 residues. Germline loops: CDR1 MNHEY, CDR2 SVGEGT. In DNA form, the CDR3 reads TGTGCCAGCAGTTACTCGGACAGGGGAGGGGGCTACGAGCAGTACTTC. This translates into CASSYSDRGGGYEQYF.

This clonotype was counted many times. The rearrangement joins TRBV4-1 to TRBJ1-2; 10 bases agree with TRBD1. The CDR3 runs to 16 residues. CDR1 MGHRA and CDR2 YSYEKL come from the germline V gene. Germline trimming cut 4 bases from V and 6 bases from J; bases unmatched to any gene: 11. The CDR3 sequence is CASSRPQTGGRNGYTF. The DNA for the CDR3 is TGCGCCAGCAGCCGGCCCCAGACAGGGGGCAGAAATGGCTACACCTTC.